The TCR beta chain described here comes from a study of spatial heterogeneity in lung cancer. The library protocol tagged each TCR cDNA with a unique molecular identifier. TCRdb analysed the 5' RACE reads with MiXCR anew, one entry per CDR3 protein. The repertoire holds 95,000 or so distinct CDR3 sequences, with around 9% as singletons. Time point specified: sample taken at primary tumor resection. Unsorted tumor, nontumor lung tissue or cryopreserved PBMC supplied the whole RNA. Samples were obtained from 70 or so donors, all untreated early-stage non-small cell lung cancer patients. Germline assignment: CDR1 DFQATT and CDR2 SNEGSKA (reference sequence). The length of the CDR3 is 12 residues. Trimming at V came to 7 bases and at J to 11 bases, leaving 11 bases not matched to a gene. This clonotype was recorded at least ten times.

V and J are TRBV20-1 and TRBJ1-1; 9 bases fit TRBD1. This clonotype originated in a male donor with early-stage non-small cell lung cancer. The sample here was PBMCs, taken at surgery. The CDR3 nucleotides are TGCAGTGGGGGGACAGGGACTCTAAGCGCTTTCTTT. Its translation is CSGGTGTLSAFF.